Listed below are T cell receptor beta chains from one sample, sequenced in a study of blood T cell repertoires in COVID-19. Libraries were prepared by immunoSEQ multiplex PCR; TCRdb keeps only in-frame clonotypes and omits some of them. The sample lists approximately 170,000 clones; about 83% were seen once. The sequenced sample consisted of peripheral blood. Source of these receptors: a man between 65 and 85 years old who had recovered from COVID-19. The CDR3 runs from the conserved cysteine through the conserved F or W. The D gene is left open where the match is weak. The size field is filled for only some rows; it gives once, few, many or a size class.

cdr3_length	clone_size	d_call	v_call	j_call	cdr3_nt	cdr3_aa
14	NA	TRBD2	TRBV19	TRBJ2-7	TGTGCCAGTAGTATGGGGACTACTGTTACGGAGCAGTACTTC	CASSMGTTVTEQYF
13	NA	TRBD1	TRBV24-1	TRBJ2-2	TGTGCCACCAAGACAGGGGGCACCGGGGAGCTGTTTTTT	CATKTGGTGELFF
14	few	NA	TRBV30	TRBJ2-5	TGTGCCTGGAGAATACAGGGAGGGCAAGAGACCCAGTACTTC	CAWRIQGGQETQYF
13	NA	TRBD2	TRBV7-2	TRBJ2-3	TGTGCCAGCAGCTTAAGGGAGGGGGATACGCAGTATTTT	CASSLREGDTQYF
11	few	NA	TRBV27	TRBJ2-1	TGTGCCAGCAGTTTCAACAATGAGCAGTTCTTC	CASSFNNEQFF
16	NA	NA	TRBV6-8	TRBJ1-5	TGTGCCAGCAGTTACTCGTGGTTACGGGGCAATCAGCCCCAGCATTTT	CASSYSWLRGNQPQHF
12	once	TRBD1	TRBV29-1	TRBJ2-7	TGCAGCGTTAGTGACAGGGACGGCGAGCAGTACTTC	CSVSDRDGEQYF
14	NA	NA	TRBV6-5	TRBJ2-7	TGTGCCAGCAGTTACTCACACCCCACCTACGAGCAGTACTTC	CASSYSHPTYEQYF
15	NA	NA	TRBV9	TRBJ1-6	TGTGCCAGCAGCGTAGCAGGGGCTGGAAATTCACCCCTCCACTTT	CASSVAGAGNSPLHF
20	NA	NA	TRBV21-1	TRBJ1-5	TGTGCCAGCAGCAAGAACTCCACATCCCGGGACAGGGGAGCATATCAGCCCCAGCATTTT	CASSKNSTSRDRGAYQPQHF
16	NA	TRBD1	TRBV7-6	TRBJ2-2	TGTGCCAGCAGCTTAGGGACAGGGCAAGATGGCGGGGAGCTGTTTTTT	CASSLGTGQDGGELFF
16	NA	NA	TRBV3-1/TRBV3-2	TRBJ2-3	TGTGCCAGCAGCCAAGGAACTAGCTCTATCACAGATACGCAGTATTTT	CASSQGTSSITDTQYF
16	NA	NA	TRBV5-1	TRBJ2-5	TGCGCCAGCAGCTTCTGGTTCACCCAGGGCCAAGAGACCCAGTACTTC	CASSFWFTQGQETQYF
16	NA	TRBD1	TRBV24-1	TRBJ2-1	TGTGCCACCAGTGAGCCCGGGACAGGGGCAGACAATGAGCAGTTCTTC	CATSEPGTGADNEQFF
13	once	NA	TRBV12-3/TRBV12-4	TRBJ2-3	TGTGCCAGCAGTTCCCTGACTATCGATACGCAGTATTTT	CASSSLTIDTQYF
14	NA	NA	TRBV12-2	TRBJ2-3	TGTGCAAGTCGCTTAAGCTGCTACACAGATACGCAGTATTTT	CASRLSCYTDTQYF
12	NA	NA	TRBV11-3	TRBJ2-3	TGTGCCAGCAGCTTAGTCGGAGATACGCAGTATTTT	CASSLVGDTQYF
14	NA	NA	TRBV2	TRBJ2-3	TGTGCCAGCAGTGACCCCGTAGAGACAGATACGCAGTATTTT	CASSDPVETDTQYF